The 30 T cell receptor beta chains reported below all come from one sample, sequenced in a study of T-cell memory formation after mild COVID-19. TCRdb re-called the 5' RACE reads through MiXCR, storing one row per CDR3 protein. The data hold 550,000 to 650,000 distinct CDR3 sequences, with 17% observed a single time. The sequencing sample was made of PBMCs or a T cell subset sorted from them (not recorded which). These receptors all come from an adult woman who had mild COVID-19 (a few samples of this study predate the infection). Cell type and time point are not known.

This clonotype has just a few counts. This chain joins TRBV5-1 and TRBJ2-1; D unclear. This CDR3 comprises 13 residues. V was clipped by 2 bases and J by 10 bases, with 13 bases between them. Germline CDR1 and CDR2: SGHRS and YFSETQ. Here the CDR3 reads CASSFLPTREQFF. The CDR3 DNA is TGCGCCAGCAGCTTTTTGCCCACAAGGGAGCAGTTCTTC.

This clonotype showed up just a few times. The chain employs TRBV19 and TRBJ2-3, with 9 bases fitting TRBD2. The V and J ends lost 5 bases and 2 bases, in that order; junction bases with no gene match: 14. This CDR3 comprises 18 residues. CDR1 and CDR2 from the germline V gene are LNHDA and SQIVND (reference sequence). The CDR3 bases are TGTGCCAGTAGTCACCTCCTAGCGGGAAGGGGAGTCACAGATACGCAGTATTTT. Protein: CASSHLLAGRGVTDTQYF.

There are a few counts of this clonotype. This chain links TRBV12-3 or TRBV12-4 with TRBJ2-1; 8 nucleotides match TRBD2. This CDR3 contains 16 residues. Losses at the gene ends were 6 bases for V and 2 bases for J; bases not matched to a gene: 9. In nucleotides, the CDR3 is TGTGCCAGCAGCCCCGGGAGCGGGAGCACCTACAATGAGCAGTTCTTC. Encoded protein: CASSPGSGSTYNEQFF.

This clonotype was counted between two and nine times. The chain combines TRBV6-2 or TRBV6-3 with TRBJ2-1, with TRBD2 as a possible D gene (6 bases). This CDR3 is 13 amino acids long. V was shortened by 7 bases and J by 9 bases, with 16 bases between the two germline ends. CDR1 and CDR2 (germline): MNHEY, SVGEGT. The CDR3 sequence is CASNDGRAAEQFF. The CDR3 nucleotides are TGTGCCAGCAATGACGGGAGAGCCGCTGAGCAGTTCTTC.

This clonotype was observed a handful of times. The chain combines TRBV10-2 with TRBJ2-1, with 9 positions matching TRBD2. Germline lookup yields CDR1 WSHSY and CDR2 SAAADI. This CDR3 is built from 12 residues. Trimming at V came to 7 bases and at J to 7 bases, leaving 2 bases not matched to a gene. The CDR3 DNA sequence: TGCGCCAGCAATAGCGGGAGAAATGAGCAGTTCTTC. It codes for CASNSGRNEQFF.

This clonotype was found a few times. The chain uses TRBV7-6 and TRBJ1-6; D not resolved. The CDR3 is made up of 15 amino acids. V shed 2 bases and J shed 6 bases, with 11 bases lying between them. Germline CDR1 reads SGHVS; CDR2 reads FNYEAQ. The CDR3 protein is CASSLTANFNSPLHF. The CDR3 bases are TGTGCCAGCAGCTTAACAGCTAACTTTAATTCACCCCTCCACTTT.

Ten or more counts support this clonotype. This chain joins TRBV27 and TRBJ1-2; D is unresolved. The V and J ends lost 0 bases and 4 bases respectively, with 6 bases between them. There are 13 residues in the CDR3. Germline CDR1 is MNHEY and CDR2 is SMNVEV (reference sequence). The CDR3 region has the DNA TGTGCCAGCAGTTTATCAGGGAGCTATGGCTACACCTTC. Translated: CASSLSGSYGYTF.

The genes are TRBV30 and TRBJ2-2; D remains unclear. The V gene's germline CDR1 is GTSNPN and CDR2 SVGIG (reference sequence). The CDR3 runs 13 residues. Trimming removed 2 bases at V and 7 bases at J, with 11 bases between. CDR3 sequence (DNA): TGTGCCTGGAGTCTTTCGTACGTCGGGGAGCTGTTTTTT. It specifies CAWSLSYVGELFF.

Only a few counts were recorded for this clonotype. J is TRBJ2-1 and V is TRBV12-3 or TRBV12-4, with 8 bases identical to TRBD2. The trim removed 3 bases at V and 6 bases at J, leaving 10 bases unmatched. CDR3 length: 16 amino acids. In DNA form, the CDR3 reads TGTGCCAGCAGTTTTTGGTTAGCGGGGACCCGCAATGAGCAGTTCTTC. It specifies CASSFWLAGTRNEQFF.

The CDR3 DNA is TGTGCCAGCAGCAACCGGGACAGCTTTCACGAGCAGTACTTC. This translates into CASSNRDSFHEQYF. This chain connects TRBV7-8 to TRBJ2-7; 7 bases line up with TRBD1. V was clipped by 5 bases and J by 5 bases; unmatched bases: 9. The CDR3 sequence is 14 residues long. The germline CDR1 and CDR2 sequences are SGHVS and FQNEAQ.

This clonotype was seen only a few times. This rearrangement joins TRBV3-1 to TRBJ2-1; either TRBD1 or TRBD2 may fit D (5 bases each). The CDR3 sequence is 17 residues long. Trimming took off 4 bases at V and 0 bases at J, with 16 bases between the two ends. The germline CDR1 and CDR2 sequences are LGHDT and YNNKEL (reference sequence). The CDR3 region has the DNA TGTGCCAGCAGCCTCACTCCCGGGGCTAGCTCCTACAATGAGCAGTTCTTC. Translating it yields CASSLTPGASSYNEQFF.

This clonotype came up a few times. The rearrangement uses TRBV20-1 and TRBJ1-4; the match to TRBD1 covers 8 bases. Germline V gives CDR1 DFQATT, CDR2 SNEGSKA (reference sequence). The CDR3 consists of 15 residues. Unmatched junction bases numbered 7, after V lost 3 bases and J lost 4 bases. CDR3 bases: TGCAGTGCTAGTGAACCGGGACAGGTTAATGAAAAACTGTTTTTT. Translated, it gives CSASEPGQVNEKLFF.

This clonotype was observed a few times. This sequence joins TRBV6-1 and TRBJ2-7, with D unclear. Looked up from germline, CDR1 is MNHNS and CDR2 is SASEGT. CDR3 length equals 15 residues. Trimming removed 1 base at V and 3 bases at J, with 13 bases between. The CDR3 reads CASSEEAVYVYEQYF. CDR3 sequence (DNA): TGTGCCAGCAGTGAAGAGGCAGTCTATGTCTACGAGCAGTACTTC.

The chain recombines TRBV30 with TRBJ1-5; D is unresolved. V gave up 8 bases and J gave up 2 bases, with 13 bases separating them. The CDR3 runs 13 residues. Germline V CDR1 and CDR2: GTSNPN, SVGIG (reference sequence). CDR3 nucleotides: TGTGCCGTTAGGCCAGGCGGCAATCAGCCCCAGCATTTT. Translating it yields CAVRPGGNQPQHF.

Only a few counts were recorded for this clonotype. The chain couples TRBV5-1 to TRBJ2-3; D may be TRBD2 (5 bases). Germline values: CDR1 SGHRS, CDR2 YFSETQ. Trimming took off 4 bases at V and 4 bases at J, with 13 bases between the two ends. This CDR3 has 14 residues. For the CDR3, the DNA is TGCGCCAGCAGCGTCGGTTGGGGAGCAGATACGCAGTATTTT. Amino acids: CASSVGWGADTQYF.

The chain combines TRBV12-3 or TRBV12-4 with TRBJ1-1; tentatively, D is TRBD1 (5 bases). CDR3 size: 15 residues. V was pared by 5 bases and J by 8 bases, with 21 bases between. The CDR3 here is CASSHRRVGLTEAFF. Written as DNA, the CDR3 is TGTGCCAGCAGTCACAGGAGGGTAGGGTTGACCGAAGCTTTCTTT.

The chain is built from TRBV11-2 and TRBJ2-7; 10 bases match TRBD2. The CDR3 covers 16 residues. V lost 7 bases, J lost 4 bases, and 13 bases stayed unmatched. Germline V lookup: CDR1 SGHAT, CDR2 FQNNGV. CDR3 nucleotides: TGTGCCAGCACCGGCGGCCCTAGCGGGAGATGGTACGAGCAGTACTTC. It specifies CASTGGPSGRWYEQYF.

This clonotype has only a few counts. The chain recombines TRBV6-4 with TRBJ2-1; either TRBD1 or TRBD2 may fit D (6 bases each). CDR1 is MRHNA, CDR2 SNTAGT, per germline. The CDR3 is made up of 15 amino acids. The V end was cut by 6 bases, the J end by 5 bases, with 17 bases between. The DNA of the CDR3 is TGTGCCAGCAGGCAATGGGGGGACAACGACAATGAGCAGTTCTTC. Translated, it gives CASRQWGDNDNEQFF.

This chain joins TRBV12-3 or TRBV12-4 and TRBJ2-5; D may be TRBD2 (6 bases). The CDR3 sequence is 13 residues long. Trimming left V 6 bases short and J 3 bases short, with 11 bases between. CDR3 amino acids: CASSRWEEETQYF. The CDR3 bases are TGTGCCAGCAGCCGGTGGGAGGAAGAGACCCAGTACTTC.

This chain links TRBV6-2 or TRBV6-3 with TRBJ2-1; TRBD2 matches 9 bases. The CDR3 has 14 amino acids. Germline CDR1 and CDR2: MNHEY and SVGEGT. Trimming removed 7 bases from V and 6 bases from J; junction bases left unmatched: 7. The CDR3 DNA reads TGTGCCAGCAAAGACGGCGGGGGGGCCAATGAGCAGTTCTTC. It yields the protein CASKDGGGANEQFF.

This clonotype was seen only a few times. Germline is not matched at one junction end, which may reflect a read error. CDR3 DNA: TGTGCCTCCAGGGGATTCCACAATGAGCAGTTCTTC. Protein: CASRGFHNEQFF. V usage is TRBV15 and J usage is TRBJ2-1; D perhaps matches TRBD1 (6 bases). This CDR3 comprises 12 residues. Germline CDR1 and CDR2: LNHNV and YYDKDF (reference sequence).

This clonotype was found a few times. CDR3 loop: CASRRTGGSTDTQYF. DNA for the CDR3: TGTGCCAGTAGGCGGACAGGGGGTAGCACAGATACGCAGTATTTT. The rearrangement uses TRBV19 and TRBJ2-3; 10 bases line up with TRBD1. From germline, CDR1 is LNHDA and CDR2 SQIVND (reference sequence). CDR3 length: 15 amino acids. V lost 6 bases to trimming and J lost 0 bases; unmatched junction nucleotides: 3.

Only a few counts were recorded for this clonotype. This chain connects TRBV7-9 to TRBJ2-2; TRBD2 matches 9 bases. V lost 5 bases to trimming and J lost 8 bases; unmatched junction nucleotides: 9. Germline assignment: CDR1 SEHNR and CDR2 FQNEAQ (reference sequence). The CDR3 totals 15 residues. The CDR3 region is CASSPPREGLGELFF. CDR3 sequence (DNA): TGTGCCAGCAGCCCACCGCGGGAGGGCCTTGGGGAGCTGTTTTTT. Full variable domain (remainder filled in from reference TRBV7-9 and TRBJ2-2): DTGVSQNPRHKITKRGQNVTFRCDPISEHNRLYWYRQTLGQGPEFLTYFQNEAQLEKSRLLSDRFSAERPKGSFSTLEIQRTEQGDSAMYLCASSPPREGLGELFFGEGSRLTVL.

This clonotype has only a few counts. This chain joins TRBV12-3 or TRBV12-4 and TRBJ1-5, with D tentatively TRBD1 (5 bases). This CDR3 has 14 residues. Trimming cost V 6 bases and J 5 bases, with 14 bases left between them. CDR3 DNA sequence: TGTGCCAGCAGCCCGAGGGGAAGGGATCAGCCCCAGCATTTT. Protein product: CASSPRGRDQPQHF.

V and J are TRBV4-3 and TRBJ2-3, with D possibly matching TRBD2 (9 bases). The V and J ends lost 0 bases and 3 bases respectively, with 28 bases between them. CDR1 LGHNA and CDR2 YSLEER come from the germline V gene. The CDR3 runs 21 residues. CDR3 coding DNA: TGCGCCAGCAGCCAAGAAGCGGCCAGGGGGCGAATAGCGGGAGTTACAGATACGCAGTATTTT. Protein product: CASSQEAARGRIAGVTDTQYF.

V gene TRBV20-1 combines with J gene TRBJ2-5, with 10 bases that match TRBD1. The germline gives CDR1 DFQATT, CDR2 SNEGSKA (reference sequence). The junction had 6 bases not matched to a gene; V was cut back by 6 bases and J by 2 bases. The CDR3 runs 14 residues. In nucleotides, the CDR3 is TGCAGTGCGCCCAAGGACAGGGGGCAAGAGACCCAGTACTTC. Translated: CSAPKDRGQETQYF.

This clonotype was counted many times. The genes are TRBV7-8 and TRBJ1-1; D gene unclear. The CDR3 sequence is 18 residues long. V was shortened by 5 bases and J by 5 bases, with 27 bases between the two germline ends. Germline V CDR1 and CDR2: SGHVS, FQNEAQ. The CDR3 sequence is CASSDHARSTSGRTEAFF. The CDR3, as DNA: TGTGCCAGCAGCGACCATGCTCGGTCTACATCCGGTCGGACTGAAGCTTTCTTT. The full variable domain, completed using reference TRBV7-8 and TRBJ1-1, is GAGVSQSPRYKVAKRGQDVALRCDPISGHVSLFWYQQALGQGPEFLTYFQNEAQLDKSGLPSDRFFAERPEGSVSTLKIQRTQQEDSAVYLCASSDHARSTSGRTEAFFGQGTRLTVV.

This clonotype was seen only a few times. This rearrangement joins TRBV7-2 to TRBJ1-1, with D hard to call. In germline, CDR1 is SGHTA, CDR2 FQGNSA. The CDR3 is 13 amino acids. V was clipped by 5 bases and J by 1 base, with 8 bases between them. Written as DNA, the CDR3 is TGTGCCAGCAGCACCACAGCGAACACTGAAGCTTTCTTT. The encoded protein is CASSTTANTEAFF.

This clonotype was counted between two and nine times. DNA for the CDR3: TGTGCCAGCAGTTTTGAATTGACAGGGGGTGATAGGCAGTACTTC. Amino acids: CASSFELTGGDRQYF. The chain couples TRBV27 to TRBJ2-7; 9 bases agree with TRBD1. V was pared by 3 bases and J by 9 bases, with 12 bases of the junction left unmatched. The germline V gene encodes CDR1 MNHEY and CDR2 SMNVEV (reference sequence). The CDR3 has 15 amino acids.

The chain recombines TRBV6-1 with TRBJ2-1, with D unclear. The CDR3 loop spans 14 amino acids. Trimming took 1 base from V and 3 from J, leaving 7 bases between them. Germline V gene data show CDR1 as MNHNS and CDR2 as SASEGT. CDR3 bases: TGTGCCAGCAGTGAAGGTTTCTACTACAATGAGCAGTTCTTC. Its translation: CASSEGFYYNEQFF.